Shown below are 6 T cell receptor beta chains from a single sample sequenced in a study of T-cell memory formation after mild COVID-19 (dated by TCRdb to the early 2020s). Libraries were constructed by 5' RACE. TCRdb names Illumina NovaSeq 6000 as the instrument used. Clones were called with MiXCR by TCRdb after fastp trimmed the public reads at Q25, and only in-frame beta chains were retained. Every entry covers one CDR3 protein and lists the most common genes and DNA from its rows. Recorded for this sample are 450,000 to 700,000 distinct CDR3 sequences; under 20% of them occurred a single time. The ten top clones hold around 13% of the sample. The source material was PBMCs or a T cell subset sorted from them (not recorded which). These TCRs come from an adult woman who had mild COVID-19 (a few samples of this study predate the infection). The sample titles of this study are shuffled in the database, so cell type and time point are left out; the donor was told from shared clones.

CDR3 bases: TGCAGTGCTAGAGCAGACAGTTACGAGCAGTACTTC. This gives the protein CSARADSYEQYF. The J gene is TRBJ2-7, the V gene TRBV20-1, with D perhaps matching TRBD1 (5 bases). The CDR3 spans 12 residues. Trimming removed 1 base at V and 4 bases at J, with 8 bases between. Germline CDR1 and CDR2: DFQATT and SNEGSKA (reference sequence).

This clonotype was observed a handful of times. The junction departs from the called germline gene at one end, perhaps through a read error. CDR3 amino acids: CASSDSRDINYGYTF. CDR3 in DNA: TGTGCCAGCAGTGACTCCCGGGACATCAACTATGGCTACACCTTC. The chain is built from TRBV6-5 and TRBJ1-2; TRBD1 might be the D (6 bases). CDR3 length: 15 residues. The germline V gene encodes CDR1 MNHEY and CDR2 SVGAGI.

The genes are TRBV7-2 and TRBJ2-1; unclear D gene. Trimming took off 2 bases at V and 10 bases at J, with 12 bases between the two ends. Germline V CDR1 and CDR2: SGHTA, FQGNSA. CDR3 size: 13 residues. The CDR3 DNA reads as TGTGCCAGCAGCTTAAGAAGTGGCGGAGAGCAGTTCTTC. This encodes CASSLRSGGEQFF.

V and J are TRBV9 and TRBJ1-1; D remains unclear. Germline V gene lookup returns CDR1 SGDLS and CDR2 YYNGEE. CDR3 size: 15 residues. Trimming removed 1 base at V and 1 base at J, with 11 bases between. CDR3 in amino acids: CASSVPPEGNTEAFF. DNA for the CDR3: TGTGCCAGCAGCGTACCACCTGAAGGGAACACTGAAGCTTTCTTT.

This clonotype has only a few counts. The chain uses TRBV20-1 and TRBJ2-1; D not resolved. The V end lost 1 base, the J end lost 3 bases, and 7 bases lay between the germline ends. This CDR3 has 13 amino acids. CDR1 is DFQATT and CDR2 is SNEGSKA in the germline V gene (reference sequence). In nucleotides, the CDR3 is TGCAGTGCTAGAGGTGGGGACTACAATGAGCAGTTCTTC. Protein product: CSARGGDYNEQFF.

This clonotype appeared a few times. V gene TRBV5-1 combines with J gene TRBJ2-3; TRBD1 aligns across 9 bases. The V and J ends lost 4 bases and 4 bases, in that order; junction bases with no gene match: 13. This CDR3 comprises 17 residues. CDR1 and CDR2 (germline): SGHRS, YFSETQ. The CDR3 region is CASSRRAGQGYSDTQYF. The CDR3 DNA is TGCGCCAGCAGCCGACGCGCCGGACAGGGGTACTCAGATACGCAGTATTTT.